The 5 T cell receptor beta chains given below trace back to one sample, sequenced in a study of T cells after yellow fever vaccination. TCRdb called the 5' RACE reads again in MiXCR, with one record for every CDR3 protein. In the table there are some 320,000 distinct CDR3 sequences, roughly 9% of which are singletons. The sample consisted of CD4+ T cells sorted from PBMCs, taken 5 days after the yellow fever booster vaccination. These receptors came from a man between 18 and 35 years old who received the YFV17D yellow fever vaccine.

This clonotype was seen more than once but under ten times. This chain joins TRBV5-1 and TRBJ2-3; 8 bases map to TRBD1. V gave up 5 bases and J gave up 4 bases; unmatched junction bases: 3. Germline-derived CDR1 and CDR2 are SGHRS and YFSETQ. CDR3 size: 13 residues. The CDR3 bases are TGCGCCAGCAGTGGCAGGGGGCCAGATACGCAGTATTTT. It translates to CASSGRGPDTQYF.

The chain employs TRBV14 and TRBJ1-1; D is perhaps TRBD1 (5 bases). CDR1 SGHDN and CDR2 FVKESK come from the germline V gene. The CDR3 has 16 amino acids. V lost 1 base, J lost 9 bases, and 21 bases lay in between. The CDR3 DNA reads TGTGCCAGCAGCCAAGCTCGCCTCCTTCAGGAGGGGAAAGCTTTCTTT. This encodes CASSQARLLQEGKAFF.

The chain employs TRBV18 and TRBJ2-3, with unresolved D. Germline values: CDR1 KGHSH, CDR2 LQKENI. V lost 0 bases and J 5 bases, leaving 6 bases between the germline ends. The CDR3 spans 13 residues. CDR3 residues: CASSPPVRDTQYF. In DNA, the CDR3 is TGTGCCAGCTCACCACCGGTACGAGATACGCAGTATTTT. The full variable domain, in which reference TRBV18 and TRBJ2-3 provide the parts outside the CDR3, is NAGVMQNPRHLVRRRGQEARLRCSPMKGHSHVYWYRQLPEEGLKFMVYLQKENIIDESGMPKERFSAEFPKEGPSILRIQQVVRGDSAAYFCASSPPVRDTQYFGPGTRLTVL.

J is TRBJ1-1 and V is TRBV7-2; D gene ambiguous. This CDR3 has 13 amino acids. Germline loops: CDR1 SGHTA, CDR2 FQGNSA. V lost 4 bases and J 6 bases, leaving 12 bases between the germline ends. The CDR3 sequence: CASSSGPAAEAFF. CDR3 bases: TGTGCCAGCAGCTCCGGGCCGGCAGCTGAAGCTTTCTTT.

This chain links TRBV10-3 with TRBJ1-4, with D perhaps matching TRBD1 (6 bases). The ends were cut back, 4 bases at V and 7 bases at J, with 13 bases in the middle. This CDR3 contains 14 residues. The germline gives CDR1 ENHRY, CDR2 SYGVKD. Here the CDR3 reads CAISGGQKGEKLFF. The CDR3, as DNA: TGTGCCATCAGTGGGGGGCAGAAAGGTGAAAAACTGTTTTTT.